The text below deals with one T cell receptor (beta chain). Its cognate antigen is unknown. The data originate from a study of T cells after yellow fever vaccination. As for the study in general: SMART-Seq v4 Ultra Low Input prepared libraries from low-cell fractions.

The study, taken as a whole, reports: High-abundance clonotypes from the bulk population could contaminate FACS-sorted repertoires. Although the secondary response was weaker, it peaked faster, at day 5 versus 15.

In TCRdb, the 5' RACE reads were re-called with MiXCR into one record per CDR3 protein. The sample consists of under 600,000 distinct CDR3 sequences, around an eighth of them appearing once. Germline CDR1 and CDR2: KGHDR and SFDVKD. The CDR3 is 16 amino acids. Unmatched junction bases numbered 9, after V lost 5 bases and J lost 5 bases. Material: PBMCs, obtained on the day of the yellow fever booster vaccination. This TCR was recovered from a man aged 25-45 years who received the YFV17D yellow fever vaccine. The rearrangement links TRBV24-1 to TRBJ2-2; 8 bases are shared with TRBD2. The CDR3 sequence is CATSANRGGGTGELFF. CDR3 nucleotides: TGTGCCACCAGTGCCAACCGGGGGGGTGGAACCGGGGAGCTGTTTTTT.